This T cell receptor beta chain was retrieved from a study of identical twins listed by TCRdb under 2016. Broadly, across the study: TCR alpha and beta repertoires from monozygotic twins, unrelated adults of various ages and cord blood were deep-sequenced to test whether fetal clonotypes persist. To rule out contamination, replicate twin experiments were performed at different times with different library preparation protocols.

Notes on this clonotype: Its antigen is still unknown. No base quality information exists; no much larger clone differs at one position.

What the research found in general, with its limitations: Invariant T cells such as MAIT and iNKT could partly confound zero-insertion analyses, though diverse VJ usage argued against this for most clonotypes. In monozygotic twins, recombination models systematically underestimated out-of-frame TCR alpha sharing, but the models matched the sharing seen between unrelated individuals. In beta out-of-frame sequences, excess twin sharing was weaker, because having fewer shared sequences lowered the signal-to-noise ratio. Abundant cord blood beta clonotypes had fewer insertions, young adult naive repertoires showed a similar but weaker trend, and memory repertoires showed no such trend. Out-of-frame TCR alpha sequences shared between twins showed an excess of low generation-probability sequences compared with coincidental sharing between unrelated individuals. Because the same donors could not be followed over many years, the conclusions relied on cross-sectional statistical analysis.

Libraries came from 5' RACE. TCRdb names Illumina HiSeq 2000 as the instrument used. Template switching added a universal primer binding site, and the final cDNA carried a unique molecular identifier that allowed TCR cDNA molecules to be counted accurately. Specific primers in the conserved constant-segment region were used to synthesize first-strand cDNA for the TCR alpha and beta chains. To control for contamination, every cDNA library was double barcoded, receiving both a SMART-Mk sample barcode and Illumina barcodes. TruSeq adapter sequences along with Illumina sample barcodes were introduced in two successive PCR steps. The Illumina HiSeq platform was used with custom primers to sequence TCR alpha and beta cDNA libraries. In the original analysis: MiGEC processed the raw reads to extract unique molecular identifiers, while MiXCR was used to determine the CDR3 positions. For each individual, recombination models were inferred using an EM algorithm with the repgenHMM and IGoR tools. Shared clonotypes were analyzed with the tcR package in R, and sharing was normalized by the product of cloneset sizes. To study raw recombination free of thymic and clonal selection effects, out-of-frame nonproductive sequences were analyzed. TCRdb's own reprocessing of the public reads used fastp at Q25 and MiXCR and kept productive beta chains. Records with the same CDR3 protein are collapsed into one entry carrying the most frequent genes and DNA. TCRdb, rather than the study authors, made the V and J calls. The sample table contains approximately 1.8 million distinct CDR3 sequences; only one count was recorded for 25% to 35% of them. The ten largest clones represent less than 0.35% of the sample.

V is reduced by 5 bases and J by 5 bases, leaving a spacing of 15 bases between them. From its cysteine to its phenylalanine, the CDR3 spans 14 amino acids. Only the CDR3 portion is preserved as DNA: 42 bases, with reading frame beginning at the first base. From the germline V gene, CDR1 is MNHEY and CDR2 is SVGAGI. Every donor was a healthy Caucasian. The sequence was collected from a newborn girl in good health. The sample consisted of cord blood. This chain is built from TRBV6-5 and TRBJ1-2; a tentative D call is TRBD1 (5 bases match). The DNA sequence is TGTGCCAGCAGTACAAACGGGGGATCTTATGGCTACACCTTC. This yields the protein CASSTNGGSYGYTF.